The entry that follows covers one T cell receptor (beta chain) sequence. As yet, its antigen is unknown. The data were obtained in a study of cytomegalovirus exposure and HLA in healthy donors. The V and J ends lost 0 bases and 3 bases respectively, with 10 bases between them. The CDR3 contains 14 residues. The germline V gene has CDR1 SGDLS and CDR2 YYNGEE. Broader study findings: Most TCR sequences were seen very rarely across donors, but some public TCRs occurred in many. The study labeled 164 TCR beta chains cytomegalovirus-associated. A later analysis found first-cohort TCR clusters tended to co-occur in the 120 validation repertoires. In vitro experiments confirmed that a few CMV-associated chains were specific for CMV antigens.

TCRdb's copy holds only in-frame clones and misses some; the assay was immunoSEQ multiplex PCR. Seen here are 75,000 to 95,000 clones, 95% to 98% observed once, and the top ten hold around 0.78%. Sequencing was performed on PBMCs. V and J are TRBV9 and TRBJ2-7; D possibly corresponds to TRBD2 (5 bases). The receptor was isolated from a man between 18 and 29 years old in good health and CMV-seronegative. CDR3 region: CASSVGGSDYEQYF. The CDR3 DNA reads as TGTGCCAGCAGCGTAGGAGGGTCAGACTACGAGCAGTACTTC.